This is a list of T cell receptor beta chains from one sample in a study of cytomegalovirus exposure and HLA in healthy donors. The method was immunoSEQ multiplex PCR; TCRdb's version includes in-frame clones alone and lacks a portion of them. The sample carries 200,000 to 250,000 clones, about 83% recorded once. Sequencing was carried out using PBMCs. The source of these receptors is a girl between 5 and 17 years old in good health and CMV-seronegative. Each CDR3 is given with its conserved first and last residue. A D gene is named only where the DNA matches it firmly. Clone size, where shown, is once, few, many, or a class for clones that have expanded.

TRBD1	15	TRBV5-1	TRBJ2-3	NA	TGCGCCAGCTCCCGGACAGGGGGCTACACAGATACGCAGTATTTT	CASSRTGGYTDTQYF
NA	17	TRBV7-4	TRBJ2-7	NA	TGTGCCAGCAACATCAGCGCAGCAGTAGCCCCCTCCTACGAGCAGTACTTC	CASNISAAVAPSYEQYF
NA	16	TRBV5-4	TRBJ2-1	NA	TGTGCCAGCAGCTTGGCCGGCGGGAACACCTACAATGAGCAGTTCTTC	CASSLAGGNTYNEQFF
NA	12	TRBV28	TRBJ1-2	NA	TGTGCCAGCAAATACAGGGCCTATGGCTACACCTTC	CASKYRAYGYTF
NA	13	TRBV4-3	TRBJ2-7	few	TGCGCCAGCAGCCAAGGTGAGGCGGGCGAGCAGTACTTC	CASSQGEAGEQYF
TRBD2	15	TRBV28	TRBJ2-5	NA	TGTGCCAGCAGCCAGCTAGCGGGCTCAGGAGAGACCCAGTACTTC	CASSQLAGSGETQYF
NA	13	TRBV19	TRBJ1-1	NA	TGTGCCAGTAGTATTAACAGGGCCACTGAAGCTTTCTTT	CASSINRATEAFF
TRBD2	16	TRBV9	TRBJ2-1	NA	TGTGCCAGCAGCGTAGAAAGTAGCGGGGGGGTTGCTGAGCAGTTCTTC	CASSVESSGGVAEQFF
NA	12	TRBV5-1	TRBJ2-7	NA	TGCGCCAGCAGCTTGGCGGAGAACGAGCAGTACTTC	CASSLAENEQYF
TRBD1	14	TRBV25-1	TRBJ2-7	once	TGTGCCAGCAGAACCTCGGGACAGTCCTACGAGCAGTACTTC	CASRTSGQSYEQYF
NA	14	TRBV28	TRBJ1-1	NA	TGTGCCAGCCTTCGCGCTCCTATGTTCGGTGAAGCTTTCTTT	CASLRAPMFGEAFF
TRBD1	16	TRBV4-2	TRBJ1-6	NA	TGTGCCAGCAGCCATGGATTACAGGGGGCTGGATCACCCCTCCACTTT	CASSHGLQGAGSPLHF
NA	15	TRBV7-8	TRBJ1-5	NA	TGTGCCAGCAGCTTAGACATCTCGGGAGTTCAGCCCCAGCATTTT	CASSLDISGVQPQHF
NA	13	TRBV5-1	TRBJ2-7	NA	TGCGCCAGCAGCTTGGCAGGGGTCAAAGGTCAGTACTTC	CASSLAGVKGQYF
TRBD2	15	TRBV5-1	TRBJ2-1	NA	TGCGCCAGCAGCTTGGTAGCGGGAGGGCCAGCTGAGCAGTTCTTC	CASSLVAGGPAEQFF
NA	15	TRBV6-1	TRBJ1-5	NA	TGTGCCAGCAGTGCCGGACAGTATAGCAATCAGCCCCAGCATTTT	CASSAGQYSNQPQHF
NA	14	TRBV6-4	TRBJ2-2	once	TGTGCCAGCAGTGACAAAGGAGGCACCGGGGAGCTGTTTTTT	CASSDKGGTGELFF
TRBD1	16	TRBV28	TRBJ1-2	NA	TGTGCCAGCAGTTTAGGGACAGGGAGATCTAACTATGGCTACACCTTC	CASSLGTGRSNYGYTF
NA	15	TRBV6-1	TRBJ1-5	few	TGTGCCAGCAGTGAAACCGGGGTTAGCAATCAGCCCCAGCATTTT	CASSETGVSNQPQHF
NA	14	TRBV5-1	TRBJ1-1	once	TGCGCCAGCAGCTTGACCCCAGGGTGGACTGAAGCTTTCTTT	CASSLTPGWTEAFF
TRBD1	16	TRBV7-2	TRBJ1-1	NA	TGTGCCAGCAGCTTGGACGGACAGGTTATGAACACTGAAGCTTTCTTT	CASSLDGQVMNTEAFF
NA	13	TRBV27	TRBJ1-1	few	TGTGCCAGCAGTTTATCGGGCGGGGGTGAAGCTTTCTTT	CASSLSGGGEAFF
TRBD1	17	TRBV15	TRBJ2-6	NA	TGTGCCACCAGCAGAGGCAAGACAGGGTCTGGGGCCAACGTCCTGACTTTC	CATSRGKTGSGANVLTF